This TCR beta chain was sequenced for a study of cytomegalovirus exposure and HLA in healthy donors. The PCR had 60 Vbeta and 13 Jbeta primers. Clones were sequenced by immunoSEQ multiplex PCR, and TCRdb holds only the in-frame ones, with some missing. Among around 170,000 clones listed, roughly 80% were seen once. The length of the CDR3 is 16 residues. V lost 6 bases and J lost 2; bases outside the gene matches: 8. Germline V CDR1 and CDR2: SGHRS, YFSETQ. The source material was PBMCs. V usage is TRBV5-1 and J usage is TRBJ2-3; 11 nucleotides align to TRBD2. This sequence originates from a man in his forties or fifties in good health and CMV-seronegative. CDR3 protein: CASKASGGSYTDTQYF. CDR3 sequence (DNA): TGCGCCAGCAAAGCTAGCGGGGGGTCCTACACAGATACGCAGTATTTT.